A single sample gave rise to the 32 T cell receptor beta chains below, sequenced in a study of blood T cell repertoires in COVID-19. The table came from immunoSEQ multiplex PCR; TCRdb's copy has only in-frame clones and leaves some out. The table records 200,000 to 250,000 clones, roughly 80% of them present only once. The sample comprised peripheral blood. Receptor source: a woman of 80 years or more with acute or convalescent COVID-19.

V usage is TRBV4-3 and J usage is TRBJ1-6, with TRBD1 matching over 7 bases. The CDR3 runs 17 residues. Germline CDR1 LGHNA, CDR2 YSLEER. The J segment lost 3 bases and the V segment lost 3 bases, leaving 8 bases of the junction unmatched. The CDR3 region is CASSHLQGNGYNSPLHF. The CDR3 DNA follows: TGCGCCAGCAGCCATCTACAGGGGAACGGCTATAATTCACCCCTCCACTTT.

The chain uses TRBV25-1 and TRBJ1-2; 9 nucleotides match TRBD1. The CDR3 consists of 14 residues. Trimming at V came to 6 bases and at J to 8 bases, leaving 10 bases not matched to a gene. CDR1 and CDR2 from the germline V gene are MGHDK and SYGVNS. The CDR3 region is CASRLTGGEVGYTF. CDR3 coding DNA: TGTGCCAGCAGGTTAACAGGGGGCGAGGTCGGCTACACCTTC.

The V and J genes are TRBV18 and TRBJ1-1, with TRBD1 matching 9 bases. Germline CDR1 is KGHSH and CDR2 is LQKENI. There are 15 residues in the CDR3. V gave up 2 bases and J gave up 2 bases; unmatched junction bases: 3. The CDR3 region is CASSPIQGANTEAFF. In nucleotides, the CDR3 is TGTGCCAGCTCACCAATACAGGGGGCCAACACTGAAGCTTTCTTT.

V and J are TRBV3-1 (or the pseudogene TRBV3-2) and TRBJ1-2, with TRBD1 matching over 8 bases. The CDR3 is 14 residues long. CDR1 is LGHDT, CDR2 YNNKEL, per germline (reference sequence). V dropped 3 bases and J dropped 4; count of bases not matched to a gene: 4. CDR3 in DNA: TGTGCCAGCAGCCATCGAACAGGGGGCTATGGCTACACCTTC. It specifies CASSHRTGGYGYTF.

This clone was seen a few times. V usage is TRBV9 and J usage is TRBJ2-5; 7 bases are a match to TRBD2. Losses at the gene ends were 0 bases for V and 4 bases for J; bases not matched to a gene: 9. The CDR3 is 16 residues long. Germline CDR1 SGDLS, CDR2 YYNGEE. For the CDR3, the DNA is TGTGCCAGCAGCGTAGAAGGGGCGGGAGAGAGAGAGACCCAGTACTTC. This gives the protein CASSVEGAGERETQYF.

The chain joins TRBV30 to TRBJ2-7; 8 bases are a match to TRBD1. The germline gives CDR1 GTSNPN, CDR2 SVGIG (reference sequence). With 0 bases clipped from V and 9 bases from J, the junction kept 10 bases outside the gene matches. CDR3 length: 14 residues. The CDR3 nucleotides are TGTGCCTGGAGTGTACCCCCCCACGGACAGGGGCAGTACTTC. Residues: CAWSVPPHGQGQYF.

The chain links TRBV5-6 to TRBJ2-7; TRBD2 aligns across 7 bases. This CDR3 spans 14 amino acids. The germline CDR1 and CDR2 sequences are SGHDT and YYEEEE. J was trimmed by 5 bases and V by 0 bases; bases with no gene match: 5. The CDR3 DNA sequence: TGTGCCAGCAGCTTGGCGGGGGGTCCCAACGAGCAGTACTTC. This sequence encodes CASSLAGGPNEQYF. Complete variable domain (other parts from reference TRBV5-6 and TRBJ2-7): DAGVTQSPTHLIKTRGQQVTLRCSPKSGHDTVSWYQQALGQGPQFIFQYYEEEERQRGNFPDRFSGHQFPNYSSELNVNALLLGDSALYLCASSLAGGPNEQYFGPGTRLTVT.

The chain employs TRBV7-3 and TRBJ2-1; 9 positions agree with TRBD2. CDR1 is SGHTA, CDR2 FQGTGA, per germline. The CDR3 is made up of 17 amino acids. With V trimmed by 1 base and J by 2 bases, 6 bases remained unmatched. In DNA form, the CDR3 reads TGTGCCAGCAGCTTAAGGCCGGCGGGAGGGGCCTACAATGAGCAGTTCTTC. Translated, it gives CASSLRPAGGAYNEQFF.

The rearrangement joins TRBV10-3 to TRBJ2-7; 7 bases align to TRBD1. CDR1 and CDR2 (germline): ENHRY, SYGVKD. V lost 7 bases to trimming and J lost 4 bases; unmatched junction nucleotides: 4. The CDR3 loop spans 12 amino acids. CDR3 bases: TGTGCCATCAAGGGGGACAGATACGAGCAGTACTTC. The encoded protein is CAIKGDRYEQYF.

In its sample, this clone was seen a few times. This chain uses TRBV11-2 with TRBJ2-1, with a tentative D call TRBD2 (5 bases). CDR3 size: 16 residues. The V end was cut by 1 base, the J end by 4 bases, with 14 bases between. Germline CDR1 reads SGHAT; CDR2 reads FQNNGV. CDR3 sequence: CASSLGLARRYNEQFF. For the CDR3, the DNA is TGTGCCAGCAGCTTAGGTCTGGCGCGGAGGTACAATGAGCAGTTCTTC. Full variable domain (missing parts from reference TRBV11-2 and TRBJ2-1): EAGVAQSPRYKIIEKRQSVAFWCNPISGHATLYWYQQILGQGPKLLIQFQNNGVVDDSQLPKDRFSAERLKGVDSTLKIQPAKLEDSAVYLCASSLGLARRYNEQFFGPGTRLTVL.

For the CDR3, the DNA is TGCGCCAGCAGCTTGGGACAGGGGGCGAACACCGGGGAGCTGTTTTTT. Residues: CASSLGQGANTGELFF. The J gene is TRBJ2-2, the V gene TRBV5-1, with 9 bases lining up with TRBD1. J gave up 0 bases and V 0 bases, and 0 bases lay outside the gene matches. This CDR3 contains 16 residues. Germline V lookup: CDR1 SGHRS, CDR2 YFSETQ.

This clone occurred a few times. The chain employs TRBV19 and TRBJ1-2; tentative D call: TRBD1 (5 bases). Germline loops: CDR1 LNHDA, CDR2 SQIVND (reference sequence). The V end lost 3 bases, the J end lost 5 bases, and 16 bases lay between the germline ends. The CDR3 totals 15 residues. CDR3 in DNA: TGTGCCAGTAGTATGGGCCAGGGCCGCCCTTATGGCTACACCTTC. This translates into CASSMGQGRPYGYTF.

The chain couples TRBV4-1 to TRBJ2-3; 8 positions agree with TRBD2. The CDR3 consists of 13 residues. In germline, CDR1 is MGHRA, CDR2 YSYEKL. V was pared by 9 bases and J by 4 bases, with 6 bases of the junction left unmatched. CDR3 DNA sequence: TGCGCCAGGCTGGGAGCGGGAGCAGATACGCAGTATTTT. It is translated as CARLGAGADTQYF.

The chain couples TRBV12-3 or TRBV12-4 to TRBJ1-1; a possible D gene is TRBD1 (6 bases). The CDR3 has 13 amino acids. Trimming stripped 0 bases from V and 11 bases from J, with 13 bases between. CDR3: CASSLARNREAFF. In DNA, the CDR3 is TGTGCCAGCAGTTTAGCGAGAAACAGGGAGGCTTTCTTT.

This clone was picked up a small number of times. CDR3 sequence reads: CASSTGLGRNEQFF. Here the CDR3 DNA reads TGTGCCAGCAGCACGGGATTGGGTCGCAATGAGCAGTTCTTC. This sequence joins TRBV11-2 and TRBJ2-1, with D maybe TRBD2 (5 bases). CDR3 length: 14 residues. Germline lookup yields CDR1 SGHAT and CDR2 FQNNGV. V lost 5 bases and J lost 6, with 14 bases in between.

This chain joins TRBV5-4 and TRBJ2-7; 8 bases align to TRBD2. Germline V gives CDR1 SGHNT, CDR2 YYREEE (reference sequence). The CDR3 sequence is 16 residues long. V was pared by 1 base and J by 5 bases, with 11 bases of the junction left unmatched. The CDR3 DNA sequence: TGTGCCAGCAGCTTGCGGAGCGGGGGTGGGCATAACGAGCAGTACTTC. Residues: CASSLRSGGGHNEQYF.

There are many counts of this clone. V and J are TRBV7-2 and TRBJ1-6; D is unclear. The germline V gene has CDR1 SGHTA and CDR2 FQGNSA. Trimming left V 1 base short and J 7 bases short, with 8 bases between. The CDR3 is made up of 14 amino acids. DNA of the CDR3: TGTGCCAGCAGCTTAGGCGGTTCAAATTCACCCCTCCACTTT. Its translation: CASSLGGSNSPLHF.

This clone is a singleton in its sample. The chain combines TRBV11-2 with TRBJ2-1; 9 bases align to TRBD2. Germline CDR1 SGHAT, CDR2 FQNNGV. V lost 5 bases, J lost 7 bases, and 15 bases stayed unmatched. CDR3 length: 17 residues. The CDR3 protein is CASSLPGWRGGQNEQFF. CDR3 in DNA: TGTGCCAGCAGCCTACCCGGATGGCGGGGGGGCCAGAATGAGCAGTTCTTC.

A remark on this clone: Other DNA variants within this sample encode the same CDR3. The CDR3 DNA reads as TGTGCCAGCAGCTTAGCACTGGCAGGCTACGAGCAGTACTTC. Amino acid sequence: CASSLALAGYEQYF. The chain links TRBV7-2 to TRBJ2-7, with D unresolved. Deletions cut 0 bases from V and 3 bases from J, with 9 bases between. The CDR3 is 14 amino acids. CDR1 and CDR2 from the germline V gene are SGHTA and FQGNSA.

CDR3 nucleotides: TGTGCCAGCAGTGACAGTTATAATTCACCCCTCCACTTT. Its protein product is CASSDSYNSPLHF. The V call is TRBV11-1, the J call TRBJ1-6; tentatively, D is TRBD1 (5 bases). V lost 6 bases, J lost 4 bases, and 7 bases lay in between. The CDR3 contains 13 residues. Germline lookup yields CDR1 SGHAT and CDR2 FQDESV (reference sequence).

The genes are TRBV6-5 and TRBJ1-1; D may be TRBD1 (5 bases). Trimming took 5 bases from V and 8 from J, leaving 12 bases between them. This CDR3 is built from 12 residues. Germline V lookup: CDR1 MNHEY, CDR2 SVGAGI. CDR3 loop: CASSTMGREAFF. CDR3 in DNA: TGTGCCAGCAGTACGATGGGGCGAGAAGCTTTCTTT.

The CDR3 protein is CASSSNYGTSNMEGNSPLHF. The CDR3 nucleotides read TGTGCCAGCTCGTCAAATTACGGTACTAGCAATATGGAGGGGAATTCACCCCTCCACTTT. The V and J genes are TRBV18 and TRBJ1-6; a weak D match, TRBD1 (5 bases). This CDR3 contains 20 residues. The V and J ends lost 6 bases and 7 bases respectively, with 31 bases between them. Germline CDR1 KGHSH, CDR2 LQKENI.

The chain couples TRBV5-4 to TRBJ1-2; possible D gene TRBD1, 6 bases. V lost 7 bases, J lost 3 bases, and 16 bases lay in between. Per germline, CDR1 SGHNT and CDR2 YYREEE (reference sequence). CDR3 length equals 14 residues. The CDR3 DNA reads TGTGCCAGCTCCCGTACAGGGTCGGACTATGGCTACACCTTC. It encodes CASSRTGSDYGYTF.

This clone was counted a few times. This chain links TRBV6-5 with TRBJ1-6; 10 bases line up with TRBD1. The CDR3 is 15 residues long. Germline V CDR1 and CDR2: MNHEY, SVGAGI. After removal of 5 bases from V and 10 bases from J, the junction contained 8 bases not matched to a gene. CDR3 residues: CASSPPGTGASPLHF. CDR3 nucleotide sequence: TGTGCCAGCAGTCCACCAGGGACAGGGGCCTCACCCCTCCACTTT.

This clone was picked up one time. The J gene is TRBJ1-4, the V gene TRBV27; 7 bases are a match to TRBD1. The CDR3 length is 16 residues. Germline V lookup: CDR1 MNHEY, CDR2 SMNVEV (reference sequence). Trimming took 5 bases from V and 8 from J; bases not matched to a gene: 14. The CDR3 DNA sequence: TGTGCCAGCAGTCTCTCGCCGGACAGGTCTAGGGAAAAACTGTTTTTT. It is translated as CASSLSPDRSREKLFF. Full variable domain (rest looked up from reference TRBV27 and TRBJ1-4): EAQVTQNPRYLITVTGKKLTVTCSQNMNHEYMSWYRQDPGLGLRQIYYSMNVEVTDKGDVPEGYKVSRKEKRNFPLILESPSPNQTSLYFCASSLSPDRSREKLFFGSGTQLSVL.

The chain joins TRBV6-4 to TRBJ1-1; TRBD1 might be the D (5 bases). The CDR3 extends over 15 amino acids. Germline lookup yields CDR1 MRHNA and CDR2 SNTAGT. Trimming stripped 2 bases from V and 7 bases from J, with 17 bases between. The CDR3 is CASSDTSRAPREAFF. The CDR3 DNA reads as TGTGCCAGCAGTGACACCTCCAGGGCTCCTCGTGAAGCTTTCTTT.

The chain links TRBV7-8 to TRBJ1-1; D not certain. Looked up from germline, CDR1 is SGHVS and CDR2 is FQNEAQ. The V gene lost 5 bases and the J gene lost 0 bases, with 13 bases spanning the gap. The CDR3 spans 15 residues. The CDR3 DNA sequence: TGTGCCAGCAGCACCCGGGAAGCCATGAACACTGAAGCTTTCTTT. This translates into CASSTREAMNTEAFF.

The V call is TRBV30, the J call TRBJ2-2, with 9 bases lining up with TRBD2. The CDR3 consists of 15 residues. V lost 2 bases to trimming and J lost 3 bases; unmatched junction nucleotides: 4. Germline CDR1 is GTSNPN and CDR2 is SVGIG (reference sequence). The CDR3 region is CAWSQGLAYTGELFF. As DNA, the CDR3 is TGTGCCTGGAGTCAGGGACTAGCCTACACCGGGGAGCTGTTTTTT.

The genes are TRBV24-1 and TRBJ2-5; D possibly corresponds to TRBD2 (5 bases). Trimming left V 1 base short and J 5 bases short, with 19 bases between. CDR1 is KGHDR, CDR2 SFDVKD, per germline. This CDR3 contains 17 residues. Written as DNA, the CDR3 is TGTGCCACCAGTGATTTCTCAGCCAGGACTGATAGGGAGACCCAGTACTTC. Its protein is CATSDFSARTDRETQYF.

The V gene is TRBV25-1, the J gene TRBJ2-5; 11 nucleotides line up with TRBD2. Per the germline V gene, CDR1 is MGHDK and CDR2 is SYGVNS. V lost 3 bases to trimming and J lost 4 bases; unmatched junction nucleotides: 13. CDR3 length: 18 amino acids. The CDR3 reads CASSDHSGGAGVGETQYF. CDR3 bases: TGTGCCAGCAGTGACCATAGCGGGGGGGCCGGGGTTGGAGAGACCCAGTACTTC.

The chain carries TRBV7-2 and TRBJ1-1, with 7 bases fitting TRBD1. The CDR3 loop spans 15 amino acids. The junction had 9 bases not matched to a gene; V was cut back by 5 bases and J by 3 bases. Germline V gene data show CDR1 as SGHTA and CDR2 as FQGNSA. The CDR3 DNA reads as TGTGCCAGCAGCCCGACAGGGAATATGGACACTGAAGCTTTCTTT. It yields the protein CASSPTGNMDTEAFF.

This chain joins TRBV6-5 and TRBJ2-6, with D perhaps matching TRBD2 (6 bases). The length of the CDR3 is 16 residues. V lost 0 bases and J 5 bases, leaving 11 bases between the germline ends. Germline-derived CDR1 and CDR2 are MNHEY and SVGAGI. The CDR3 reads CASSYSGTQRANVLTF. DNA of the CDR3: TGTGCCAGCAGTTACTCAGGGACTCAGAGGGCCAACGTCCTGACTTTC.